The sequence of this TCR beta chain was determined in a study of low-dose radiotherapy and immunotherapy resistance in tumors. In the study overall: Daily intake of oral aspirin 300 mg by patients lasted four cycles and began on cycle 1 day 1.

As to time point: before trial treatment. This clonotype was counted many times. cDNA synthesis used a TRAV/TRBV-specific primer set for both chains. For amplifying TCRs, the PCR ran for around 20 cycles with Phusion, which was used together with a constant-region primer and the adapter on the V primers. A single record per CDR3 protein comes from TCRdb applying MiXCR to the reads. The data hold nearly 95,000 distinct CDR3 sequences, with roughly a tenth observed a single time. The CDR3 is 15 amino acids. The sequencing used PBMCs, collected before treatment. This clonotype was obtained from a male donor with prostate cancer. This chain links TRBV21-1 with TRBJ1-4. TRBV21-1 is classified as a pseudogene. The DNA for the CDR3 is TGTGCCAGCAGCCCGCATTGTTCCTCTAATGAAAAACTGTTTTTT. This gives the protein CASSPHCSSNEKLFF.